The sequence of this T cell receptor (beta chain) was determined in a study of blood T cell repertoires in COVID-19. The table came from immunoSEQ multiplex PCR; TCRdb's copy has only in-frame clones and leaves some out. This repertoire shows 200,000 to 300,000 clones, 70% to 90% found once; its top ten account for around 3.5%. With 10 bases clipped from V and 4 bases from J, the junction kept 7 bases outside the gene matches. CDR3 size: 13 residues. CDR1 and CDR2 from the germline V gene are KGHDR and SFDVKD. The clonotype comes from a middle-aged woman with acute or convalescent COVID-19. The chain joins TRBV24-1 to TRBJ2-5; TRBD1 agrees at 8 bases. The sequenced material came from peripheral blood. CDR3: CATSRGRGETQYF. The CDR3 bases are TGTGCCACATCCAGGGGGCGCGGAGAGACCCAGTACTTC.